The clone carrying this TCR beta chain was detected ten times or more. The data stem from a study of blood T cells in healthy people across ages. Per sample, at least 6 micrograms of total RNA were extracted. A sample-barcoded 5' primer and a J-beta primer mix were used in a second PCR of roughly 7 to 11 cycles. MiXCR was run by TCRdb on the 5' RACE reads, yielding one entry per CDR3 protein. The repertoire holds around 1.5 million distinct CDR3 sequences, with 42% as singletons. This TCR was recovered from a woman aged 18-29 years in good health. The sample was blood.

The DNA of the CDR3 is TGTGCCATCCGCGTCGGGGGCACAGATACGCAGTATTTT. Protein sequence: CAIRVGGTDTQYF. The chain uses TRBV10-3 and TRBJ2-3; maybe TRBD2 (5 bases). This CDR3 region has 13 residues. Germline CDR1 ENHRY, CDR2 SYGVKD. Trimming removed 8 bases at V and 1 base at J, with 10 bases between.